This TCR beta chain emerged from a study of T cell responses to AZD1222 COVID-19 vaccine. Only in-frame clones appear in the TCRdb table, and some are missing; sequencing was by immunoSEQ multiplex PCR. The repertoire holds 70,000 to 100,000 clones, with about 93% as singletons. The CDR3 is made up of 13 amino acids. V gave up 6 bases and J gave up 3 bases, with 11 bases separating them. The V gene's germline CDR1 is MNHEY and CDR2 SVGAGI. Both about-4-week and about-12-week second-dose recipients were combined. V is TRBV6-5 and J is TRBJ1-2; possibly TRBD1 for D (6 bases). The clonotype was recovered from an adult who received the AZD1222 COVID-19 vaccine. The sample consisted of peripheral blood, taken 28 days after the second AZD1222 dose. The CDR3 sequence is CASSGAGDYGYTF. The CDR3 coding sequence is TGTGCCAGCAGCGGAGCAGGGGACTATGGCTACACCTTC.